A single sample is the source of the 2 T cell receptor beta chains below, sequenced in a study of T-cell memory formation after mild COVID-19. MiXCR, applied by TCRdb to the 5' RACE reads, yields one record per CDR3 protein. The sample has approximately 50,000 distinct CDR3 sequences, over 9% seen once. Material: PBMCs or a T cell subset sorted from them (not recorded which). The receptors were sampled from an adult woman who had mild COVID-19 (a few samples of this study predate the infection). Cell type and time point are not known.

This clonotype occurred many times. The chain couples TRBV20-1 to TRBJ1-5, with 11 bases identical to TRBD1. After removal of 5 bases from V and 0 bases from J, the junction contained 6 bases not matched to a gene. The CDR3 is 16 residues long. Germline CDR1 is DFQATT and CDR2 is SNEGSKA (reference sequence). This CDR3 is CSARDRGIYSNQPQHF. CDR3 coding DNA: TGCAGTGCTCGGGACAGGGGGATTTATAGCAATCAGCCCCAGCATTTT.

This clonotype was recorded a few times. V gene TRBV2 combines with J gene TRBJ2-7; D remains unclear. The germline CDR1 and CDR2 sequences are SNHLY and FYNNEI. The CDR3 spans 13 residues. With 6 bases removed from V and 7 bases from J, the gap between germline ends came to 16 bases. CDR3 nucleotides: TGTGCCAGCAGGGATACTGGATTCGGAGAGCAGTACTTC. As protein: CASRDTGFGEQYF.